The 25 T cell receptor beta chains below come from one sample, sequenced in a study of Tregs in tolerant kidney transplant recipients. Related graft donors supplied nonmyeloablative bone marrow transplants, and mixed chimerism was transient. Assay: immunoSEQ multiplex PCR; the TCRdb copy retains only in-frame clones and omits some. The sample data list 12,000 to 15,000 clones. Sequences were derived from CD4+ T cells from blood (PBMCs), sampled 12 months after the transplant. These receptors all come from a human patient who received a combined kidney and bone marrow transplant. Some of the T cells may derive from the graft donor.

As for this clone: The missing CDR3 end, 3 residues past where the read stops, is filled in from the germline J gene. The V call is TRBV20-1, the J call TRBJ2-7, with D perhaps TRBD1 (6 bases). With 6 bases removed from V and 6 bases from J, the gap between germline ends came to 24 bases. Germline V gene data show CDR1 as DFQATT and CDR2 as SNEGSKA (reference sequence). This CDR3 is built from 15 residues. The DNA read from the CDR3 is TGCAGTGCCGACACACCTCAGGGGCTTGGGGGCGAG. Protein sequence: CSADTPQGLGGE. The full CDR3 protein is CSADTPQGLGGEQYF.

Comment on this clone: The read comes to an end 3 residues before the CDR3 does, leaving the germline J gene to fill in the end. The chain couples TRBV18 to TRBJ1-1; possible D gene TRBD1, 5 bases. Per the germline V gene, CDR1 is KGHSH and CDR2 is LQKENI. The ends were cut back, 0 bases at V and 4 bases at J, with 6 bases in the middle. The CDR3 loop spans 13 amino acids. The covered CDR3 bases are TGTGCCAGCTCACCACCTGACAGCACTGAA. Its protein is CASSPPDSTE. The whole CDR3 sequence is CASSPPDSTEAFF.

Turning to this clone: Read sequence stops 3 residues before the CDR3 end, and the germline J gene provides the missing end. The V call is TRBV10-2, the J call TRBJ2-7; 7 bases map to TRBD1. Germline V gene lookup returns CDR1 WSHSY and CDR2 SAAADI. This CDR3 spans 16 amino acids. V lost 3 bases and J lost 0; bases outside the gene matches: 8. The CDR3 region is CASSDLGDRSSYEQYF. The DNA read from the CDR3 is TGCGCCAGCAGTGACCTAGGGGACAGAAGCTCCTACGAG.

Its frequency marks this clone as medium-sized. The CDR3 reads CSARGGTDTQYF. The sequenced part of the CDR3 DNA is TGCAGTGCTCGCGGGGGCACAGATACG. The genes are TRBV20-1 and TRBJ2-3; maybe TRBD2 (6 bases). The CDR3 is cut off 3 residues early in the read; its end comes from the germline J gene. The CDR3 covers 12 residues. V was shortened by 5 bases and J by 1 base, with 7 bases between the two germline ends. Germline CDR1 and CDR2: DFQATT and SNEGSKA (reference sequence).

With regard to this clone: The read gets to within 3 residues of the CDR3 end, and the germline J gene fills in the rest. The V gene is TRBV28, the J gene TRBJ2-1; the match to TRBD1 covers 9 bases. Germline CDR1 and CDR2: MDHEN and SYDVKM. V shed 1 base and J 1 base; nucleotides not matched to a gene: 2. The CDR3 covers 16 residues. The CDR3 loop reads CASSLYGQGSYNEQFF. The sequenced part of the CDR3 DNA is TGTGCCAGCAGTTTATACGGACAGGGGTCCTACAATGAG.

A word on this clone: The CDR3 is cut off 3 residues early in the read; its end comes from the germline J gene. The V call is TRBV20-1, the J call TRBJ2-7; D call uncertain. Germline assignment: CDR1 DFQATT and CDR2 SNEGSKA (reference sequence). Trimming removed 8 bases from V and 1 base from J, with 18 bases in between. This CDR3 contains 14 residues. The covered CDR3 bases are TGCAGTACCTTTATTAGGGTAGGGTCCTACGAG. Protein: CSTFIRVGSYE. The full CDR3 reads CSTFIRVGSYEQYF.

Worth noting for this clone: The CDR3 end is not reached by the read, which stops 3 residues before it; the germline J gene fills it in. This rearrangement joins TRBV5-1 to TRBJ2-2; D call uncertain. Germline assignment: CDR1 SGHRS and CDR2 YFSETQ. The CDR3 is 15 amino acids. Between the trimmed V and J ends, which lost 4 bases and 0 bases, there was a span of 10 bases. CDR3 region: CASSISVANTGELFF. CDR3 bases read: TGCGCCAGCAGCATCAGCGTCGCGAACACCGGGGAG.

The CDR3 bases that were read are TGCGCCAGCAGCCCGGCCGGCCTACCGGGTCAGCCC. Translated, it gives CASSPAGLPGQP. The entire CDR3 is CASSPAGLPGQPQHF. The rearrangement joins TRBV5-1 to TRBJ1-5; D uncertain. The CDR3 end lies 3 residues beyond the end of the read and is filled in from the germline J gene. Germline CDR1 reads SGHRS; CDR2 reads YFSETQ. The CDR3 extends over 15 amino acids. V lost 4 bases to trimming and J lost 6 bases, with 17 bases between them. The full variable domain, in which reference TRBV5-1 and TRBJ1-5 provide the parts outside the CDR3, is KAGVTQTPRYLIKTRGQQVTLSCSPISGHRSVSWYQQTPGQGLQFLFEYFSETQRNKGNFPGRFSGRQFSNSRSEMNVSTLELGDSALYLCASSPAGLPGQPQHFGDGTRLSIL.

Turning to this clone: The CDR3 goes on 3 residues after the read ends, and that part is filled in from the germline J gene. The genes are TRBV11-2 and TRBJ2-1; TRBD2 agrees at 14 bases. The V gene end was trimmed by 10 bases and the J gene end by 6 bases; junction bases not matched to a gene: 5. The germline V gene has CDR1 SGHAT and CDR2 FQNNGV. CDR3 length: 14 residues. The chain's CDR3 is CATQTSGRANEQFF. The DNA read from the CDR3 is TGTGCCACCCAGACTAGCGGGAGGGCCAATGAG.

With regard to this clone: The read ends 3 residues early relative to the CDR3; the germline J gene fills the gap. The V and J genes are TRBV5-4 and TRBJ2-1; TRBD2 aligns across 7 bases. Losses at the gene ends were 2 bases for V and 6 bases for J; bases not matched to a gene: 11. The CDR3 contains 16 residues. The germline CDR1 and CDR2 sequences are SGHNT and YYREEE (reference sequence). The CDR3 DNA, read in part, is TGTGCCAGCAGCTTACCCGGGACTACACGGGGCAATGAG. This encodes CASSLPGTTRGNE. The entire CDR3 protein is CASSLPGTTRGNEQFF.

The sequenced part of the CDR3 DNA is TGTGCCAGCTCACGAGACAATAACTACGAG. Translating it yields CASSRDNNYE. From start to end, the CDR3 is CASSRDNNYEQYF. V usage is TRBV18 and J usage is TRBJ2-7; D is uncertain. The CDR3 end is not reached by the read, which stops 3 residues before it; the germline J gene fills it in. The germline V gene has CDR1 KGHSH and CDR2 LQKENI. The CDR3 spans 13 residues. V was trimmed by 4 bases and J by 3 bases, leaving 10 bases between them.

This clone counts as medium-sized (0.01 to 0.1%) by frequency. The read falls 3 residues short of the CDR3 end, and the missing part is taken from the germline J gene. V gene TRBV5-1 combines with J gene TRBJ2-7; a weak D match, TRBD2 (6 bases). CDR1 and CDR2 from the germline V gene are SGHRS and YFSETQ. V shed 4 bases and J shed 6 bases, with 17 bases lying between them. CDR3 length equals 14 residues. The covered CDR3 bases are TGCGCCAGCAGCCCGGGGGACTTACGGGCCGAG. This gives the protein CASSPGDLRAE. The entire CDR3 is CASSPGDLRAEQYF. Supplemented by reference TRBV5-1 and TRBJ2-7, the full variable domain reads KAGVTQTPRYLIKTRGQQVTLSCSPISGHRSVSWYQQTPGQGLQFLFEYFSETQRNKGNFPGRFSGRQFSNSRSEMNVSTLELGDSALYLCASSPGDLRAEQYFGPGTRLTVT.

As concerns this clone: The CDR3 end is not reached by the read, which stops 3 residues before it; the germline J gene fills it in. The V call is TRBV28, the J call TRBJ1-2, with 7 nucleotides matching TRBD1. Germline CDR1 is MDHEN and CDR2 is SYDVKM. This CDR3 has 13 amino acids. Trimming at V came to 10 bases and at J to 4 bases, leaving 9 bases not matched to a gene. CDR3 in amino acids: CATRLQGSYGYTF. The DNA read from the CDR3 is TGTGCCACCCGACTACAGGGGAGCTATGGC.

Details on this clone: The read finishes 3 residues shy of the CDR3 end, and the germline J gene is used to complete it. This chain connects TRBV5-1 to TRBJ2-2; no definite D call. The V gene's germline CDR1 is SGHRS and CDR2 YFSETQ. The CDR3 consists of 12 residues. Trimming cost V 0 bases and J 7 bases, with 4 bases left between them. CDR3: CASSLEGGELFF. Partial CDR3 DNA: TGCGCCAGCAGCTTGGAAGGCGGGGAG.

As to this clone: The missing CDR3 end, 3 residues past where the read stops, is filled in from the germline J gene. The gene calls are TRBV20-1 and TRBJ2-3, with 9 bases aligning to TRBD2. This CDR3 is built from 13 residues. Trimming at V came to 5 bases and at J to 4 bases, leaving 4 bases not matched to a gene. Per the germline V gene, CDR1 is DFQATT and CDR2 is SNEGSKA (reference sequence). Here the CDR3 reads CSAPSSGADTQYF. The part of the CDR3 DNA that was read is TGCAGTGCTCCTTCTAGCGGGGCAGATACG.

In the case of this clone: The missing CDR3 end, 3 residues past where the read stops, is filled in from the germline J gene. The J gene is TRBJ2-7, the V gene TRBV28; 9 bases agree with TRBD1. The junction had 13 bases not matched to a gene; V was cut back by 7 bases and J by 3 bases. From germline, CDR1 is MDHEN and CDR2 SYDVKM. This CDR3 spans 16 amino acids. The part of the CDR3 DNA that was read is TGTGCCAGCACTTCCGTAGGGACAGGGTCGGGCTACGAG. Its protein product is CASTSVGTGSGYE. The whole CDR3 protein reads CASTSVGTGSGYEQYF.

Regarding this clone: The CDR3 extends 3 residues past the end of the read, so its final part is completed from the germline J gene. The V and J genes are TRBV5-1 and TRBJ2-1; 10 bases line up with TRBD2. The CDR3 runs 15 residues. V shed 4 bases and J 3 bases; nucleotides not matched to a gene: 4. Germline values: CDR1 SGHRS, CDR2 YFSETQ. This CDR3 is CASSPLAGVYNEQFF. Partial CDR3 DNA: TGCGCCAGCAGCCCCCTAGCGGGAGTCTACAATGAG. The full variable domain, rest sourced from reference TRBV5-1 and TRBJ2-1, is KAGVTQTPRYLIKTRGQQVTLSCSPISGHRSVSWYQQTPGQGLQFLFEYFSETQRNKGNFPGRFSGRQFSNSRSEMNVSTLELGDSALYLCASSPLAGVYNEQFFGPGTRLTVL.

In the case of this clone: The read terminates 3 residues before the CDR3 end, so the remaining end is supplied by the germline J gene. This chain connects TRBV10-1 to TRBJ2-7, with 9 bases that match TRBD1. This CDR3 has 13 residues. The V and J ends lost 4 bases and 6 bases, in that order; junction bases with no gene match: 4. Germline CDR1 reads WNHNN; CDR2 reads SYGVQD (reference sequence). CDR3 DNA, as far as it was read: TGCGCCAGCAGTGGGGACAGGGCGGGCGAG. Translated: CASSGDRAGE. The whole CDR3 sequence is CASSGDRAGEQYF.

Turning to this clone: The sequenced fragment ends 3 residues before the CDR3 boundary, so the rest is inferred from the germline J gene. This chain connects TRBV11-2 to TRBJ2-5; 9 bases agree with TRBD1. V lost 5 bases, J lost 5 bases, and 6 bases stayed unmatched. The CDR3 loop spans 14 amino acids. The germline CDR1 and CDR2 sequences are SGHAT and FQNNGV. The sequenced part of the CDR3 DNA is TGTGCCAGCAGCATTACAGGGGGCTGGGAGACC. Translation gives CASSITGGWET. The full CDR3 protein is CASSITGGWETQYF. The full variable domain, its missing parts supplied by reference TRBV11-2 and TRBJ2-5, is EAGVAQSPRYKIIEKRQSVAFWCNPISGHATLYWYQQILGQGPKLLIQFQNNGVVDDSQLPKDRFSAERLKGVDSTLKIQPAKLEDSAVYLCASSITGGWETQYFGPGTRLLVL.

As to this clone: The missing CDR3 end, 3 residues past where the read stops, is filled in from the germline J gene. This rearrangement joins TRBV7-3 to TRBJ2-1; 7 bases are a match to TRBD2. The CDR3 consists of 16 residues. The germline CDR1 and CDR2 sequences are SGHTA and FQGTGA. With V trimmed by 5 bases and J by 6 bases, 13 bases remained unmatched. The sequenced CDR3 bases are TGTGCCAGCAGCCGACAAGCGGGACTCGCGGTCAATGAG. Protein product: CASSRQAGLAVNE. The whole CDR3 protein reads CASSRQAGLAVNEQFF.

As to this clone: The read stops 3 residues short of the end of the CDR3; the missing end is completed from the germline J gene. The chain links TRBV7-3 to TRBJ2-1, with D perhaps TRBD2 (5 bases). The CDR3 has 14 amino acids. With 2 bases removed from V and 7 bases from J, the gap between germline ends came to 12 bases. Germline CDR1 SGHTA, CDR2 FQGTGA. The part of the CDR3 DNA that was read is TGTGCCAGCAGCTTAGACCGGCCGGGGAATGAG. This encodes CASSLDRPGNE. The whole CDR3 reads CASSLDRPGNEQFF.

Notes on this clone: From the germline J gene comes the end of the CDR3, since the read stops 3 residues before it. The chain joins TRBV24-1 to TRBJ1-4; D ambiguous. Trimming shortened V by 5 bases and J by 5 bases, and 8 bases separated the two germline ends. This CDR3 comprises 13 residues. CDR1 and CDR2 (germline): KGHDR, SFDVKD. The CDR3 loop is CATSVPGNEKLFF. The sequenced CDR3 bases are TGTGCCACCAGTGTTCCGGGGAATGAAAAA.

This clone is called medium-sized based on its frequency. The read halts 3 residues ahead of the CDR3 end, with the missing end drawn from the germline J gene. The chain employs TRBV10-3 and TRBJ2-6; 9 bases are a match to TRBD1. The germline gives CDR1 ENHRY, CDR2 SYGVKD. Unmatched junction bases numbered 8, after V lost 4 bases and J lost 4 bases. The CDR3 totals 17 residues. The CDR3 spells CAISGRQGGTGANVLTF. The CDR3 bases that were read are TGTGCCATCAGTGGGCGACAGGGGGGAACCGGGGCCAACGTC.

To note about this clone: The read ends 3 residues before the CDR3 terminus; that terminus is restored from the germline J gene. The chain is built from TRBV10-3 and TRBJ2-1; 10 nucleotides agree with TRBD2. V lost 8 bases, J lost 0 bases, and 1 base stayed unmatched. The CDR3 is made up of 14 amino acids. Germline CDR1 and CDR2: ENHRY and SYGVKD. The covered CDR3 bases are TGTGCCATCTCTAGCGGGGGCTCCTACAATGAG. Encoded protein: CAISSGGSYNE. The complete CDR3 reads CAISSGGSYNEQFF.

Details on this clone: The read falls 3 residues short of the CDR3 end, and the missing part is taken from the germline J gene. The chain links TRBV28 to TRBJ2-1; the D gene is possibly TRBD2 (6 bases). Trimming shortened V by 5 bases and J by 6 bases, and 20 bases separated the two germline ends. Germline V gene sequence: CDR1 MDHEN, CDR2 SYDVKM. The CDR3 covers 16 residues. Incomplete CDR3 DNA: TGTGCCAGCAGTGTTTGGGCGGGAAGCGGGTTCAATGAG. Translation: CASSVWAGSGFNE. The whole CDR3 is CASSVWAGSGFNEQFF.